What follows are 5 T cell receptor beta chains derived from one specimen sequenced in a study of OX40 agonist ivuxolimab in advanced cancers. The data were produced by immunoSEQ multiplex PCR, yet TCRdb's version contains in-frame clones alone and is incomplete. This table has 75,000 or so clones, more than 70% appearing once. This specimen was CD4+ or CD8+ T cells sorted from blood, taken in a trial of the OX40 agonist ivuxolimab. The source is an adult with an advanced solid tumor such as melanoma, head and neck, liver or kidney cancer.

The rearrangement joins TRBV21-1 to TRBJ2-2; the DNA was not used to check the table's D call, TRBD2. TRBV21-1 has pseudogene status. The CDR3 runs to 14 residues. CDR3 DNA: TGTGCCAGCTCTCACGGGAGGAGGTCCGGGGAGCTGTTTTTT. Its protein product is CASSHGRRSGELFF.

The rearrangement joins TRBV18 to TRBJ1-3; possibly TRBD1 for D (5 bases). CDR1 is KGHSH, CDR2 LQKENI, per germline. CDR3 length: 15 amino acids. Trimming took off 3 bases at V and 4 bases at J, with 13 bases between the two ends. The CDR3 DNA sequence: TGTGCCAGCTCACCGATGCGAGGGGACGGAAACACCATATATTTT. This encodes CASSPMRGDGNTIYF.

The chain links TRBV18 to TRBJ2-5, with 9 bases matching TRBD1. V lost 6 bases and J lost 1; bases outside the gene matches: 3. The CDR3 runs to 14 residues. Germline-derived CDR1 and CDR2 are KGHSH and LQKENI. The CDR3 DNA is TGTGCCAGCTCCCGGGACAGGGCCCAAGAGACCCAGTACTTC. Encoded protein: CASSRDRAQETQYF. The whole variable domain, remainder taken from reference TRBV18 and TRBJ2-5, is NAGVMQNPRHLVRRRGQEARLRCSPMKGHSHVYWYRQLPEEGLKFMVYLQKENIIDESGMPKERFSAEFPKEGPSILRIQQVVRGDSAAYFCASSRDRAQETQYFGPGTRLLVL.

This chain joins TRBV7-6 and TRBJ1-2; 7 bases match TRBD1. Germline CDR1 SGHVS, CDR2 FNYEAQ. With V trimmed by 5 bases and J by 4 bases, 4 bases remained unmatched. The CDR3 totals 13 residues. The DNA for the CDR3 is TGTGCCAGCAGCCTAGGGGGCGTCTATGGCTACACCTTC. This encodes CASSLGGVYGYTF.

The chain has TRBV6-4 and TRBJ1-1; D may be TRBD1 (5 bases). V was shortened by 10 bases and J by 7 bases, with 16 bases between the two germline ends. This CDR3 contains 12 residues. CDR1 MRHNA and CDR2 SNTAGT come from the germline V gene. DNA for the CDR3: TGTGCCATAGGTGGGGGACGAGGTGAAGCTTTCTTT. Its protein product is CAIGGGRGEAFF.